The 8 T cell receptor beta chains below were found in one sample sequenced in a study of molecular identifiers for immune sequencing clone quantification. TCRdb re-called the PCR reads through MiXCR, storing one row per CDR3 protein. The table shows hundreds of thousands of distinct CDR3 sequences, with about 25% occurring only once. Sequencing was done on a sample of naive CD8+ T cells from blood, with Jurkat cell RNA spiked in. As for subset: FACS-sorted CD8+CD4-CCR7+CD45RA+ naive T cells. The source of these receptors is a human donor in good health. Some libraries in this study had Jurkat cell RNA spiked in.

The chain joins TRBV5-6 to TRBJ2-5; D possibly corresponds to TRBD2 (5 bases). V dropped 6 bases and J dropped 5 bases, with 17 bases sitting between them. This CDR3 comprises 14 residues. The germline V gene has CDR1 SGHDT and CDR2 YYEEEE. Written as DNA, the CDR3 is TGTGCCAGCAACCCAACTGAGGGTTCCGAGACCCAGTACTTC. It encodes CASNPTEGSETQYF. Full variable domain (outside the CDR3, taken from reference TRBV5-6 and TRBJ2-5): DAGVTQSPTHLIKTRGQQVTLRCSPKSGHDTVSWYQQALGQGPQFIFQYYEEEERQRGNFPDRFSGHQFPNYSSELNVNALLLGDSALYLCASNPTEGSETQYFGPGTRLLVL.

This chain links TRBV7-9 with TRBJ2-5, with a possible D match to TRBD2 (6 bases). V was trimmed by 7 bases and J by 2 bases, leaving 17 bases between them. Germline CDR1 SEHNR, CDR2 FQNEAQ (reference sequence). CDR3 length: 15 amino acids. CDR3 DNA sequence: TGTGCCAGCACTCCAGATACCCTAGCGCAAGAGACCCAGTACTTC. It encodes CASTPDTLAQETQYF.

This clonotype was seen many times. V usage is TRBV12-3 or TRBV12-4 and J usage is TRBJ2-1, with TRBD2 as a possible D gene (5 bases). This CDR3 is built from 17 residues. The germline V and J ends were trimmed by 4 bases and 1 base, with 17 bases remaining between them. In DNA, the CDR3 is TGTGCCAGCAGTTCATTGGAGGACCGATTTTCCTACAATGAGCAGTTCTTC. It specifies CASSSLEDRFSYNEQFF.

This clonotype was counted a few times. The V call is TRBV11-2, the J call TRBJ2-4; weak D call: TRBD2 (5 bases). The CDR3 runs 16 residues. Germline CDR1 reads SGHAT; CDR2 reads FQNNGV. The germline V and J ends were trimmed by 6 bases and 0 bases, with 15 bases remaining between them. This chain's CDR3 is CASRDLAGVAKNIQYF. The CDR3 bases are TGTGCCAGCAGGGACCTTGCGGGTGTAGCCAAAAACATTCAGTACTTC.

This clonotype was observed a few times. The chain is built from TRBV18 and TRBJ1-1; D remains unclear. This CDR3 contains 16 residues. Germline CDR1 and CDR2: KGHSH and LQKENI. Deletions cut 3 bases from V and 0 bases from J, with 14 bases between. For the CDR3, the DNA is TGTGCCAGCTCACCCCCCGGATGGCAGTTGAACACTGAAGCTTTCTTT. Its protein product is CASSPPGWQLNTEAFF.

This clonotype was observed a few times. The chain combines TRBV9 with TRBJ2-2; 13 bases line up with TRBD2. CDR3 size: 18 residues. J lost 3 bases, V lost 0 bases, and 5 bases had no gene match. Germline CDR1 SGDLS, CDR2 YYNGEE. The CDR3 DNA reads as TGTGCCAGCAGCGTAGTGACTAGCGGGAGGCCCGACACCGGGGAGCTGTTTTTT. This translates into CASSVVTSGRPDTGELFF.

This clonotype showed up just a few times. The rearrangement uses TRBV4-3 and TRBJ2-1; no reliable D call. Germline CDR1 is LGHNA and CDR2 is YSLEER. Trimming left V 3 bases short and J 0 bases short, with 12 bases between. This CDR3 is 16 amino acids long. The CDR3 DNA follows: TGCGCCAGCAGCCAGGACGGACCCAGCTCCTACAATGAGCAGTTCTTC. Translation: CASSQDGPSSYNEQFF.

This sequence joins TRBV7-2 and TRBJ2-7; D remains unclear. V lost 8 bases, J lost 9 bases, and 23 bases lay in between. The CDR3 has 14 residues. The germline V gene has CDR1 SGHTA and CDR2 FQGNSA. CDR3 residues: CASGPRTEPSAQYF. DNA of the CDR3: TGTGCCAGCGGCCCCCGGACGGAGCCCTCCGCGCAGTACTTC.